This TCR beta chain was retrieved from a study of blood T cell repertoires in COVID-19. The overall study: Acute and convalescent COVID-19 specimens originated in the United States, Italy and Spain. The analysed material was cDNA or gDNA that came from T cells, B-cell-depleted T cells, or PBMCs.

Source study methods: Amplification from reference gene primers served as the basis for estimated nucleated cell counts. The table came from immunoSEQ multiplex PCR; TCRdb's copy has only in-frame clones and leaves some out. The DNA was the basis for D and trimming; V, J and clone size are from that table. This table has around 220,000 clones, nearly 90% appearing once. This CDR3 spans 14 amino acids. The trim removed 3 bases at V and 7 bases at J, leaving 4 bases unmatched. The germline gives CDR1 LGHNA, CDR2 YSLEER. The rearrangement joins TRBV4-3 to TRBJ2-1; 9 nucleotides agree with TRBD2. This receptor was obtained from a woman between 40 and 55 years old who had recovered from COVID-19. Material: peripheral blood. The CDR3 here is CASSQVAGENEQFF. The DNA of the CDR3 is TGCGCCAGCAGCCAGGTAGCGGGGGAAAATGAGCAGTTCTTC.